This T cell receptor (beta chain) comes out of a study of blood T cell repertoires in COVID-19. Study as a whole: Sites in the United States, Italy and Spain provided acute and convalescent COVID-19 samples. PBMCs, B-cell-depleted T cells, or T cells provided the cDNA or gDNA that made up the material.

Per the authors' pipeline: It was from reference gene primer amplification that nucleated cell counts were estimated. Only in-frame clones appear in the TCRdb table, and some are missing; sequencing was by immunoSEQ multiplex PCR. The DNA gave D and trimming, while V, J and clone size come from that table. The sample has approximately 170,000 clones; more than 85% are singletons. The CDR3 is 14 amino acids. Germline V lookup: CDR1 SGHTA, CDR2 FQGTGA. Trimming took 1 base from V and 4 from J, leaving 10 bases between them. The chain is built from TRBV7-3 and TRBJ1-1; D not certain. This TCR was recovered from a man younger than 40 with acute or convalescent COVID-19. Input material: peripheral blood. The CDR3 DNA reads TGTGCCAGCAGCTTAAACAGTAGAGCCACTGAAGCTTTCTTT. Protein product: CASSLNSRATEAFF. Variable domain in full (rest from reference TRBV7-3 and TRBJ1-1): GAGVSQTPSNKVTEKGKYVELRCDPISGHTALYWYRQSLGQGPEFLIYFQGTGAADDSGLPNDRFFAVRPEGSVSTLKIQRTERGDSAVYLCASSLNSRATEAFFGQGTRLTVV.